This TCR beta chain was profiled in a study of blood T cell repertoires in COVID-19. Study as a whole: The United States, Italy and Spain were the sources of the acute and convalescent COVID-19 samples. From T cells, B-cell-depleted T cells, or PBMCs came the material, which was cDNA or gDNA.

Original processing methods: Estimated nucleated cell counts came from reference gene primer amplification. TCRdb's table, derived via immunoSEQ multiplex PCR, lists solely in-frame clones and lacks some. The V and J calls and clone size were taken over from that table, and D and trimming were inferred from the DNA. The sample contains fewer than 55,000 clones, about 82% of which appear only once. The receptor comes from an older woman with acute or convalescent COVID-19. Sequencing was carried out using peripheral blood.

CDR3 bases: TGTGCCAGCAGCCAAGAACGCTTGGGCAGGGGCACCACTGAAGCTTTCTTT. Amino acid sequence: CASSQERLGRGTTEAFF. This chain connects TRBV4-2 to TRBJ1-1; perhaps TRBD1 as D (6 bases). The CDR3 spans 17 residues. V was pared by 0 bases and J by 4 bases, with 18 bases between. CDR1 is LGHNA and CDR2 is YNFKEQ in the germline V gene.